This T cell receptor beta chain is from a study of T cell responses to AZD1222 COVID-19 vaccine. The overall study: Pooling covered second doses at about 4 or about 12 weeks.

Germline assignment: CDR1 LNHDA and CDR2 SQIVND (reference sequence). Between the trimmed V and J ends, which lost 7 bases and 1 base, there was a span of 13 bases. The CDR3 totals 14 residues. TCRdb keeps only in-frame clones here, not all; method: immunoSEQ multiplex PCR. The profile shows about 150,000 clones, 88% of them singletons. The chain links TRBV19 to TRBJ1-1; maybe TRBD1 (6 bases). This clonotype originated in an adult in good health. Sequencing was performed on peripheral blood, taken on day 0 of AZD1222 vaccination. The chain's CDR3 is CASNQGFGNTEAFF. CDR3 DNA: TGTGCCAGTAATCAGGGGTTCGGGAACACTGAAGCTTTCTTT.